This record covers a single T cell receptor (beta chain). Original methodology: Counts of nucleated cells, estimated from reference gene primer amplification, were obtained. Assay used: immunoSEQ multiplex PCR; TCRdb lists only in-frame clones, some missing. V and J calls and clone size are given by that table; D and trimming were obtained from the DNA. The table has about 71,000 clones, around nine tenths seen once. CDR3 size: 13 residues. Germline V CDR1 and CDR2: SGHVS, FNYEAQ. Trimming at V came to 3 bases and at J to 10 bases, leaving 3 bases not matched to a gene. The data originate from a study of blood T cell repertoires in COVID-19. Study-level background: The United States, Italy and Spain supplied acute and convalescent COVID-19 samples.

The sample consisted of peripheral blood. This TCR was sampled from a woman aged 18-30 years with acute or convalescent COVID-19. V gene TRBV7-6 combines with J gene TRBJ1-6; TRBD1 matches 7 bases. CDR3 protein: CASSFTGESPLHF. The CDR3 DNA is TGTGCCAGCAGCTTTACAGGGGAGTCACCCCTCCACTTT.